The 18 T cell receptor beta chains below all came from one sample that was sequenced in a study of T cell responses to AZD1222 COVID-19 vaccine. Clones were read by immunoSEQ multiplex PCR, and TCRdb kept only the in-frame ones, dropping some. The sample holds 45,000 to 60,000 clones, approximately 86% seen once. The material sequenced was peripheral blood, taken on day 0 of AZD1222 vaccination. All receptors derive from an adult in good health.

This clone was seen a handful of times. The chain links TRBV9 to TRBJ2-5, with D uncertain. Germline V lookup: CDR1 SGDLS, CDR2 YYNGEE. V lost 3 bases, J lost 5 bases, and 20 bases lay in between. The CDR3 is made up of 16 amino acids. The CDR3 DNA follows: TGTGCCAGCAGCGGCGGACGCCTCACTAATTTCGAGACCCAGTACTTC. It translates to CASSGGRLTNFETQYF.

The table lists this clone with a few counts. This sequence joins TRBV19 and TRBJ1-1; 12 nucleotides match TRBD1. The length of the CDR3 is 19 residues. The V and J ends lost 1 base and 4 bases, in that order; junction bases with no gene match: 13. Per the germline V gene, CDR1 is LNHDA and CDR2 is SQIVND (reference sequence). CDR3 bases: TGTGCCAGTAGTATAGCCCTCCCGGGACAGGGGGCGATTGGCACTGAAGCTTTCTTT. Translation: CASSIALPGQGAIGTEAFF.

This clone was found a few times. This chain uses TRBV4-1 with TRBJ2-6; D is possibly TRBD1 (6 bases). CDR3 length: 17 residues. Trimming stripped 4 bases from V and 2 bases from J, with 15 bases between. Per germline, CDR1 MGHRA and CDR2 YSYEKL. In DNA, the CDR3 is TGCGCCAGCAGCCTTGCGACCGGGACAACTGGGGCCAACGTCCTGACTTTC. It codes for CASSLATGTTGANVLTF.

The V gene is TRBV24-1, the J gene TRBJ1-1; TRBD1 aligns across 9 bases. This CDR3 is built from 15 residues. Trimming took 7 bases from V and 1 from J; bases not matched to a gene: 6. Germline assignment: CDR1 KGHDR and CDR2 SFDVKD. The CDR3 DNA reads TGTGCCACCAGATCGGACAGGGGTGGGAACACTGAAGCTTTCTTT. Translating it yields CATRSDRGGNTEAFF.

The chain's CDR3 is CASSTGQNTEAFF. The CDR3 DNA reads as TGTGCCAGCAGCACCGGACAGAACACTGAAGCTTTCTTT. The chain joins TRBV5-5 to TRBJ1-1; D may be TRBD1 (5 bases). Germline-derived CDR1 and CDR2 are SGHKS and YYEKEE (reference sequence). The CDR3 has 13 amino acids. V lost 4 bases to trimming and J lost 1 base, with 8 bases between them.

The chain uses TRBV4-1 and TRBJ1-6; 8 bases are shared with TRBD1. This CDR3 is built from 16 residues. With V trimmed by 3 bases and J by 2 bases, 3 bases remained unmatched. Germline-derived CDR1 and CDR2 are MGHRA and YSYEKL. The CDR3 DNA is TGCGCCAGCAGCCAGCCGACAGGGGCCTATAATTCACCCCTCCACTTT. Translated, it gives CASSQPTGAYNSPLHF.

This clone was counted a single time. The V gene is TRBV7-3, the J gene TRBJ2-5, with 8 bases that match TRBD2. Germline trimming cut 5 bases from V and 4 bases from J; bases unmatched to any gene: 3. Germline CDR1 reads SGHTA; CDR2 reads FQGTGA. CDR3 length: 13 residues. The DNA for the CDR3 is TGTGCCAGCAGCCAAAGCGGGAGAGAGACCCAGTACTTC. This encodes CASSQSGRETQYF. Based on the CDR3 plus reference TRBV7-3 and TRBJ2-5, the full variable domain is GAGVSQTPSNKVTEKGKYVELRCDPISGHTALYWYRQSLGQGPEFLIYFQGTGAADDSGLPNDRFFAVRPEGSVSTLKIQRTERGDSAVYLCASSQSGRETQYFGPGTRLLVL.

The V call is TRBV27, the J call TRBJ2-3; 7 bases line up with TRBD2. The CDR3 runs 16 residues. Germline-derived CDR1 and CDR2 are MNHEY and SMNVEV (reference sequence). V dropped 5 bases and J dropped 2; count of bases not matched to a gene: 10. Here the CDR3 reads CASSVSTSTFTDTQYF. The CDR3, as DNA: TGTGCCAGCAGTGTGTCGACTAGCACCTTCACAGATACGCAGTATTTT.

The chain is built from TRBV2 and TRBJ1-1; D is possibly TRBD1 (5 bases). There are 17 residues in the CDR3. V lost 0 bases and J lost 0, with 14 bases in between. Germline values: CDR1 SNHLY, CDR2 FYNNEI. CDR3 nucleotide sequence: TGTGCCAGCAGTGAAGCGGCCACAAGGGGTTTGAACACTGAAGCTTTCTTT. The encoded protein is CASSEAATRGLNTEAFF.

This chain uses TRBV7-6 with TRBJ1-6, with no clear D. The CDR3 loop spans 16 amino acids. Trimming took off 4 bases at V and 7 bases at J, with 17 bases between the two ends. CDR1 is SGHVS and CDR2 is FNYEAQ in the germline V gene. The CDR3 DNA reads as TGTGCCAGCAGCTCTAGCTCCCCAGGATCAAATTCACCCCTCCACTTT. The encoded protein is CASSSSSPGSNSPLHF.

The V and J genes are TRBV7-9 and TRBJ2-7; a possible D gene is TRBD1 (7 bases). There are 14 residues in the CDR3. Trimming cost V 4 bases and J 2 bases, with 12 bases left between them. Germline CDR1 is SEHNR and CDR2 is FQNEAQ (reference sequence). The CDR3 coding sequence is TGTGCCAGCAGCTGGAGGGGACAGCCCTACGAGCAGTACTTC. As protein: CASSWRGQPYEQYF.

The chain uses TRBV27 and TRBJ2-1, with D maybe TRBD2 (5 bases). CDR1 MNHEY and CDR2 SMNVEV come from the germline V gene (reference sequence). The CDR3 sequence is 15 residues long. V gave up 3 bases and J gave up 0 bases, with 9 bases separating them. The CDR3 nucleotides are TGTGCCAGCAGTTTCTTAGCGAGCTCCTACAATGAGCAGTTCTTC. This gives the protein CASSFLASSYNEQFF.

This rearrangement joins TRBV4-2 to TRBJ1-5; D is unclear. V was cut by 1 base and J by 4 bases, with 11 bases left in between. CDR3 size: 15 residues. Germline V gene sequence: CDR1 LGHNA, CDR2 YNFKEQ. The CDR3 region has the DNA TGTGCCAGCAGCCAAGGGGTGAGTGAAAATCAGCCCCAGCATTTT. It encodes CASSQGVSENQPQHF.

The chain recombines TRBV19 with TRBJ1-1; D is perhaps TRBD1 (5 bases). Germline V lookup: CDR1 LNHDA, CDR2 SQIVND (reference sequence). The CDR3 is 12 residues long. V lost 8 bases to trimming and J lost 4 bases, with 11 bases between them. CDR3 sequence reads: CASAVGGTEAFF. For the CDR3, the DNA is TGTGCCAGTGCAGTCGGGGGCACTGAAGCTTTCTTT.

This clone was recorded once. V gene TRBV7-8 combines with J gene TRBJ2-3; D gene uncertain. The CDR3 has 15 residues. V lost 1 base, J lost 1 base, and 9 bases lay in between. CDR1 is SGHVS, CDR2 FQNEAQ, per germline. The DNA for the CDR3 is TGTGCCAGCAGCTTAGGAATTTCCGGCACAGATACGCAGTATTTT. This codes for CASSLGISGTDTQYF.

The chain uses TRBV10-3 and TRBJ2-2; TRBD2 agrees at 14 bases. The CDR3 extends over 17 amino acids. With 6 bases clipped from V and 5 bases from J, the junction kept 8 bases outside the gene matches. The V gene's germline CDR1 is ENHRY and CDR2 SYGVKD. In DNA, the CDR3 is TGTGCCATCAGCCCGGGACTAGCGGGGGACCGAACCGGGGAGCTGTTTTTT. Its translation is CAISPGLAGDRTGELFF.

This chain uses TRBV12-1 with TRBJ2-3; TRBD2 is taken as the D call from the table, unchecked against the DNA. TRBV12-1 is a pseudogene. CDR3 length equals 14 residues. CDR3 nucleotides: TGTGCCAGCAGCCTCGGACTAAGCCGATATACGCAGTATTTT. Translated: CASSLGLSRYTQYF.

The CDR3 DNA reads as TGTGCCAGCAGCTTAGGGCAGGGGGTCAATTCACCCCTCCACTTT. Translating it yields CASSLGQGVNSPLHF. This rearrangement joins TRBV5-6 to TRBJ1-6; 7 bases agree with TRBD1. The germline CDR1 and CDR2 sequences are SGHDT and YYEEEE. The CDR3 spans 15 residues. V lost 2 bases, J lost 7 bases, and 6 bases stayed unmatched.